A selection of T cell receptor beta chains follows, all from one sample in a study of CD4 and CD8 cells across lung adenocarcinoma regions. TCRdb used MiXCR to reprocess the PCR reads, holding one entry per CDR3 protein. The sample includes around 27,000 distinct CDR3 sequences, around half of them seen just once. The sample taken for sequencing was CD8+ T cells from the center of a lung tumor. The receptors derive from a male donor with lung adenocarcinoma. The CD4 and CD8 labels of this study may be unreliable. CDR3s include the opening cysteine and the closing phenylalanine or tryptophan. A D gene is named only where the DNA matches it firmly. Not every row has a clone size; where given, it reads once, few, many or a size class.

TRBD2 TRBJ2-4 - TRBV10-1 CASSATGGGAKDTQYF TGCGCCAGCAGTGCCACGGGGGGAGGAGCCAAAGATACGCAGTACTTC
- TRBJ2-3 many TRBV12-3/TRBV12-4 CASSLMDTQYF TGTGCCAGCAGTTTAATGGATACGCAGTATTTT
- TRBJ2-4 - TRBV25-1 CASSDRGPSAKNIQYF TGTGCCAGCAGTGATCGGGGGCCCAGCGCCAAAAACATTCAGTACTTC
TRBD2 TRBJ2-1 medium-sized TRBV11-3 CASSWGLAGASYNEQFF TGTGCCAGCAGCTGGGGACTAGCGGGAGCATCATACAATGAGCAGTTCTTC
TRBD2 TRBJ2-7 - TRBV6-1 CASSETWASGTDAQYF TGTGCCAGCAGTGAAACGTGGGCTAGCGGCACCGATGCGCAGTACTTC
- TRBJ2-5 - TRBV10-3 CATSSRDTGLQETQYF TGTGCCACCAGCTCCCGGGACACAGGTCTCCAAGAGACCCAGTACTTC
- TRBJ2-2 - TRBV5-1 CASSRDSITGELFF TGCGCCAGCAGTCGGGACTCTATCACCGGGGAGCTGTTTTTT
- TRBJ2-7 - TRBV27 CAGLCGKDTQYF TGTGCGGGGCTGTGCGGCAAAGACACGCAGTACTTC
- TRBJ2-5 - TRBV25-1 CAGPGGPYQDTQYF TGTGCGGGGCCCGGGGGACCCTACCAAGACACCCAGTACTTC
TRBD2 TRBJ2-1 few TRBV4-1 CASSLLAGTNEQFF TGCGCCAGCAGCCTACTAGCGGGGACCAATGAGCAGTTCTTC
- TRBJ2-3 - TRBV6-1 CASGTGHGTQYF TGTGCCTCCGGGACTGGACATGGGACGCAGTATTTC
- TRBJ2-4 - TRBV6-1 CASTSGVAGTDTQYF TGTGCCAGTACCTCGGGGGTGGCAGGCACAGACACTCAGTACTTC
TRBD2 TRBJ2-5 - TRBV15 CATSREKRGAAEEQYF TGTGCCACCAGCAGAGAAAAGCGGGGGGCGGCTGAAGAGCAGTACTTC
TRBD1 TRBJ1-1 - TRBV5-1 CASSWGTGTDTEAFF TGCGCCAGCAGCTGGGGGACAGGGACGGACACTGAAGCTTTCTTT
- TRBJ2-1 - TRBV6-1 CASSPEVRHNAQFF TGTGCCAGCAGTCCCGAGGTGAGACACAATGCGCAGTTTTTT
TRBD1 TRBJ2-1 many TRBV5-4 CASSATRTGGHEQFF TGTGCCAGCAGCGCAACCCGGACAGGGGGCCATGAGCAGTTCTTC
TRBD1 TRBJ2-7 many TRBV6-1 CASSRIGQGASYEQYF TGTGCCAGCAGTCGTATAGGACAGGGGGCATCCTACGAGCAGTACTTC
- TRBJ2-5 - TRBV7-6 CASSLTGQEEYF TGTGCCAGCAGCTTAACAGGGCAAGAGGAGTACTTC
- TRBJ2-7 - TRBV27 CASGFLLDEQYF TGTGCCAGCGGATTCCTCCTCGACGAGCAGTACTTC
- TRBJ2-7 many TRBV6-5 CASSSGGASYEQYF TGTGCCAGCAGTTCGGGGGGCGCTTCCTACGAGCAGTACTTC
- TRBJ1-1 - TRBV30 CAWSSWGGRNTEAFF TGTGCCTGGAGCTCCTGGGGGGGGAGGAACACTGAAGCTTTCTTT
- TRBJ2-3 many TRBV6-1 CASREKTGVGADTQYF TGTGCCAGCAGGGAAAAGACGGGAGTGGGGGCAGATACGCAGTATTTT
- TRBJ2-5 - TRBV11-1 CASSAEHGGRAQETQYF TGTGCCAGCAGCGCCGAGCACGGGGGCAGAGCCCAAGAGACCCAGTACTTC
- TRBJ2-1 once TRBV6-1 CAGADHDEQFF TGTGCCGGCGCTGACCACGATGAGCAGTTCTTC
TRBD1 TRBJ1-2 many TRBV6-1 CASKPGQGARGYTF TGTGCCAGCAAACCGGGACAGGGGGCGAGGGGCTACACCTTC
TRBD2 TRBJ2-1 - TRBV27 CESGRGYNEQFF TGTGAGAGCGGGAGGGGCTATAATGAGCAGTTCTTC
- TRBJ2-5 many TRBV6-1 CASSPPRGQETQYF TGTGCCAGCAGTCCCCCCCGGGGACAAGAGACCCAGTACTTC
- TRBJ2-2 many TRBV6-2/TRBV6-3 CASSSWNTGELFF TGTGCCAGCAGTTCTTGGAACACCGGGGAGCTGTTTTTT
TRBD1 TRBJ1-2 once TRBV4-1 CASSHTRGRSDYGYTF TGCGCCAGCAGCCACACCAGGGGGCGGTCGGACTATGGCTACACCTTC
- TRBJ2-6 many TRBV14 CASRDSGANVLTF TGTGCCAGTAGGGACTCTGGGGCCAACGTCCTGACTTTC
- TRBJ2-1 - TRBV6-2/TRBV6-3 CASTQLSSYNKQFF TGTGCCAGCACCCAGCTAAGCTCCTACAATAAGCAGTTCTTC
- TRBJ2-6 few TRBV4-2 CASSQEIGYSGANVLTF TGTGCCAGCAGCCAAGAAATAGGGTACTCTGGGGCCAACGTCCTGACTTTC
- TRBJ2-3 many TRBV7-2 CASSLQADTQYF TGTGCCAGCAGCTTACAGGCAGATACGCAGTATTTT
- TRBJ2-7 few TRBV6-1 CASSPGWGNDEQYF TGTGCCAGCAGCCCCGGGTGGGGTAACGACGAGCAGTACTTC
TRBD1 TRBJ2-3 - TRBV6-1 CASSRGREETQYF TGTGCCAGCAGCAGGGGGCGTGAAGAGACGCAGTACTTT
- TRBJ2-7 - TRBV6-1 CASTPFPGSPYEQYF TGTGCCAGCACCCCTTTTCCCGGGAGTCCTTACGAGCAGTACTTC
- TRBJ2-3 - TRBV6-1 CASSGPQAVSTDTQYF TGTGCCAGCAGTGGCCCCCAGGCTGTGAGCACAGATACGCAGTATTTT
- TRBJ2-3 - TRBV12-3/TRBV12-4 CASSLASGAKDIQYF TGTGCCAGCAGTTTAGCTAGCGGAGCCAAAGACATTCAGTATTTC
- TRBJ2-7 - TRBV25-1 CASSEGLGETQYF TGTGCCAGCAGTGAAGGTTTGGGAGAGACGCAGTACTTC
TRBD1 TRBJ2-1 many TRBV6-1 CASSTYLRGQATYEQFF TGTGCCAGCAGTACCTACCTGAGGGGACAGGCGACCTACGAGCAGTTCTTC